The 3 T cell receptor beta chains below come from one sample, sequenced in a study of cytomegalovirus exposure and HLA in healthy donors. Primers for the PCR totalled 60 Vbeta and 13 Jbeta. Method: immunoSEQ multiplex PCR; TCRdb's copy keeps in-frame clones and lacks some. Of about 87,000 clones in the sample, under 80% were seen once. The sample taken for sequencing was PBMCs. The source of these receptors is a man aged 25 to 40 in good health and CMV-seropositive.

In nucleotides, the CDR3 is TGTGCCAGCTACGGTTCGGAGGAGACCCAGTACTTC. It translates to CASYGSEETQYF. This chain links TRBV6-1 with TRBJ2-5; D is undetermined. Germline CDR1 MNHNS, CDR2 SASEGT. V lost 8 bases and J 5 bases, leaving 12 bases between the germline ends. CDR3 length: 12 residues.

This clone was seen only a few times. J is TRBJ2-1 and V is TRBV5-1; the D gene is possibly TRBD2 (6 bases). The CDR3 sequence is 14 residues long. Trimming removed 0 bases at V and 5 bases at J, with 9 bases between. Germline lookup yields CDR1 SGHRS and CDR2 YFSETQ. The CDR3, as DNA: TGCGCCAGCAGCTTGGTAGCGGAGCACAATGAGCAGTTCTTC. It is translated as CASSLVAEHNEQFF. Combining the CDR3 with reference TRBV5-1 and TRBJ2-1 gives the whole variable domain KAGVTQTPRYLIKTRGQQVTLSCSPISGHRSVSWYQQTPGQGLQFLFEYFSETQRNKGNFPGRFSGRQFSNSRSEMNVSTLELGDSALYLCASSLVAEHNEQFFGPGTRLTVL.

The V gene is TRBV11-3, the J gene TRBJ2-3, with D perhaps matching TRBD2 (6 bases). CDR3 length: 14 amino acids. Trimming left V 5 bases short and J 5 bases short, with 14 bases between. Germline V lookup: CDR1 SGHNT, CDR2 YENEEA. The DNA of the CDR3 is TGTGCCAGCAGCCCCGGACTATCGATAGATACGCAGTATTTT. It is translated as CASSPGLSIDTQYF.